The rows below give T cell receptor beta chains drawn from one sample of a study of blood T cell repertoires in COVID-19. Sequenced by immunoSEQ multiplex PCR; TCRdb stores in-frame clones only, minus some. The data contain 240,000 or so clones, about four fifths of them singletons. Sequencing was done on a sample of peripheral blood. These receptors were obtained from a woman of 80 years or more with COVID-19, enrolled during active disease. Both conserved end residues are part of each CDR3. A D gene is named only where the DNA matches it firmly. Only some rows state a clone size, as once, few, many or a class for expanded clones.

d_gene,v_gene,abundance,j_gene,CDR3aa,CDR3nt
NA,TRBV5-1,NA,TRBJ2-1,CASSLAASPSSYNEQFF,TGCGCCAGCAGCTTGGCCGCTAGCCCGAGCTCCTACAATGAGCAGTTCTTC
NA,TRBV5-1,NA,TRBJ1-1,CASTRTQGRNTEAFF,TGCGCCAGCACCCGAACCCAGGGGAGGAACACTGAAGCTTTCTTT
NA,TRBV5-1,NA,TRBJ2-1,CASSLNPGAGYEQFF,TGCGCCAGCAGCTTGAACCCGGGAGCAGGTTATGAGCAGTTCTTC
NA,TRBV18,NA,TRBJ2-5,CASSPLDSYQETQYF,TGTGCCAGCTCACCACTGGACAGTTACCAAGAGACCCAGTACTTC
NA,TRBV2,NA,TRBJ1-5,CASSTDYQPQHF,TGTGCCAGCAGTACCGACTATCAGCCCCAGCATTTT
NA,TRBV20-1,NA,TRBJ2-3,CSASGQDTDTQYF,TGCAGTGCTAGTGGTCAGGACACAGATACGCAGTATTTT
TRBD1,TRBV6-6,once,TRBJ2-2,CASSLFPGQKTTYTGELFF,TGTGCCAGCAGTCTTTTTCCGGGACAGAAAACTACCTACACCGGGGAGCTGTTTTTT
NA,TRBV5-4,NA,TRBJ2-7,CASSNSHSYEQYF,TGTGCCAGCAGTAACAGTCATTCCTACGAGCAGTACTTC
TRBD2,TRBV14,few,TRBJ2-2,CASSQELAYTGELFF,TGTGCCAGCAGCCAGGAACTAGCGTACACCGGGGAGCTGTTTTTT
TRBD2,TRBV2,NA,TRBJ2-1,CASRRGLAGGYNEQFF,TGTGCCAGCAGGAGGGGACTAGCGGGAGGCTACAATGAGCAGTTCTTC
NA,TRBV10-3,NA,TRBJ2-7,CAISESGLTYEQYF,TGTGCCATCAGTGAGTCGGGGCTAACCTACGAGCAGTACTTC
TRBD1,TRBV18,NA,TRBJ1-6,CASSPSETGTGYNSPLHF,TGTGCCAGCTCACCAAGCGAGACAGGGACTGGCTATAATTCACCCCTCCACTTT
TRBD1,TRBV6-5,NA,TRBJ1-2,CARTRSPGGSSGYTF,TGTGCCAGGACCCGTTCCCCAGGGGGCAGCTCTGGCTACACCTTC
NA,TRBV5-1,NA,TRBJ1-2,CASSQEGQMYGYTF,TGCGCCAGCAGCCAAGAAGGACAGATGTATGGCTACACCTTC
NA,TRBV3-1/TRBV3-2,few,TRBJ1-2,CASSQDGGPCTF,TGTGCCAGCAGCCAAGATGGGGGCCCGTGCACCTTC
TRBD1,TRBV12-5,NA,TRBJ1-1,CASGLVRGTANTEAFF,TGTGCTAGTGGTTTGGTGCGAGGGACAGCGAACACTGAAGCTTTCTTT
TRBD1,TRBV5-1,NA,TRBJ1-1,CASSQGQGLVTEAFF,TGCGCCAGCAGCCAGGGACAGGGATTGGTCACTGAAGCTTTCTTT
NA,TRBV27,NA,TRBJ1-1,CASSLSLTRNTEAFF,TGTGCCAGCAGTTTATCTCTGACAAGGAACACTGAAGCTTTCTTT
NA,TRBV28,NA,TRBJ1-6,CASSPTGLGSPLHF,TGTGCCAGCAGTCCGACAGGATTAGGCTCACCCCTCCACTTT
TRBD1,TRBV6-5,NA,TRBJ1-1,CASLGQGKTEAFF,TGTGCCAGCCTCGGACAGGGTAAAACTGAAGCTTTCTTT
NA,TRBV14,NA,TRBJ1-2,CASSHPPGGDYGYTF,TGTGCCAGCAGCCACCCCCCGGGGGGGGACTATGGCTACACCTTC
NA,TRBV19,NA,TRBJ1-5,CASRQGVQPQHF,TGTGCCAGTCGACAAGGGGTTCAGCCCCAGCATTTT
NA,TRBV5-6,NA,TRBJ1-2,CASSLVGQNYGYTF,TGTGCCAGCAGCTTGGTTGGACAGAACTATGGCTACACCTTC
NA,TRBV30,NA,TRBJ1-5,CAWTRGYGNQPQHF,TGTGCCTGGACAAGGGGATATGGCAATCAGCCCCAGCATTTT
TRBD1,TRBV19,few,TRBJ1-5,CASKGAPSNQPQHF,TGTGCCAGTAAGGGGGCGCCTAGCAATCAGCCCCAGCATTTT
NA,TRBV5-6,NA,TRBJ1-2,CASFGESNYGYTF,TGTGCCAGCTTCGGGGAGAGCAACTATGGCTACACCTTC
TRBD1,TRBV7-2,NA,TRBJ1-2,CASSSDRGRGYTF,TGTGCCAGCAGCTCCGACAGGGGGCGGGGCTACACCTTC
TRBD2,TRBV19,once,TRBJ2-3,CASRGSGGLADTQYF,TGTGCCAGTAGGGGTAGCGGGGGGTTGGCAGATACGCAGTATTTT
NA,TRBV2,NA,TRBJ2-7,CASSDLTASSYEQYF,TGTGCCAGCAGTGATTTGACAGCGAGCTCCTACGAGCAGTACTTC
TRBD1,TRBV28,NA,TRBJ1-5,CASSLSGTGRRNQPQHF,TGTGCCAGCAGTTTATCCGGGACAGGGAGGCGCAATCAGCCCCAGCATTTT
NA,TRBV28,NA,TRBJ2-1,CASSLYLAYNEQFF,TGTGCCAGCAGTTTATATCTAGCCTACAATGAGCAGTTCTTC
NA,TRBV25-1,NA,TRBJ2-5,CASSETRYQETQYF,TGTGCCAGCAGTGAGACTAGATATCAAGAGACCCAGTACTTC
NA,TRBV19,NA,TRBJ2-7,CAMADGLSYEQYF,TGTGCCATGGCTGACGGACTTTCCTACGAGCAGTACTTC
TRBD1,TRBV18,few,TRBJ1-2,CASSEDRNYGYTF,TGTGCCAGCTCAGAGGACAGGAACTATGGCTACACCTTC
TRBD2,TRBV7-9,NA,TRBJ2-5,CASSFLAAKETQYF,TGTGCCAGCAGCTTTCTAGCGGCCAAAGAGACCCAGTACTTC
NA,TRBV18,NA,TRBJ1-2,CASSPTYDGYTF,TGTGCCAGCTCACCCACTTACGATGGCTACACCTTC
NA,TRBV6-6,NA,TRBJ1-1,CASNYGQTNTEAFF,TGTGCCAGCAACTACGGACAGACGAACACTGAAGCTTTCTTT
NA,TRBV19,NA,TRBJ1-6,CASSIQGTNSPLHF,TGTGCCAGTAGTATCCAGGGAACTAATTCACCCCTCCACTTT
TRBD1,TRBV3-1/TRBV3-2,NA,TRBJ2-1,CASSQLDRVEQFF,TGTGCCAGCAGCCAACTGGACAGGGTGGAGCAGTTCTTC
TRBD1,TRBV3-1/TRBV3-2,NA,TRBJ2-7,CASSLGGPTYEQYF,TGTGCCAGCAGCCTAGGGGGCCCCACCTACGAGCAGTACTTC
TRBD1,TRBV7-3,many,TRBJ1-5,CASSSDRGYNQPQHF,TGTGCCAGCAGCTCAGACAGGGGCTATAATCAGCCCCAGCATTTT
NA,TRBV12-5,NA,TRBJ2-3,CASGLRLDTQYF,TGTGCTAGTGGTCTAAGACTTGATACGCAGTATTTT
NA,TRBV27,once,TRBJ2-7,CASSATRAGEQYF,TGTGCCAGCAGTGCCACCCGGGCGGGGGAGCAGTACTTC
TRBD2,TRBV4-2,NA,TRBJ2-1,CASSQDASGGYNEQFF,TGTGCCAGCAGCCAAGATGCTAGCGGAGGCTACAATGAGCAGTTCTTC
TRBD1,TRBV19,few,TRBJ1-5,CASSIGRQGSNQPQHF,TGTGCCAGTAGTATAGGGAGACAGGGTAGCAATCAGCCCCAGCATTTT
NA,TRBV10-3,NA,TRBJ1-2,CAISESTLYGYTF,TGTGCCATCAGTGAGTCGACATTATATGGCTACACCTTC
NA,TRBV5-1,few,TRBJ2-1,CASSYSSYNEQFF,TGCGCCAGCAGCTACAGCTCCTACAATGAGCAGTTCTTC
TRBD2,TRBV30,once,TRBJ2-7,CAWSELGLAYSYEQYF,TGTGCCTGGAGTGAATTGGGACTAGCCTACTCCTACGAGCAGTACTTC